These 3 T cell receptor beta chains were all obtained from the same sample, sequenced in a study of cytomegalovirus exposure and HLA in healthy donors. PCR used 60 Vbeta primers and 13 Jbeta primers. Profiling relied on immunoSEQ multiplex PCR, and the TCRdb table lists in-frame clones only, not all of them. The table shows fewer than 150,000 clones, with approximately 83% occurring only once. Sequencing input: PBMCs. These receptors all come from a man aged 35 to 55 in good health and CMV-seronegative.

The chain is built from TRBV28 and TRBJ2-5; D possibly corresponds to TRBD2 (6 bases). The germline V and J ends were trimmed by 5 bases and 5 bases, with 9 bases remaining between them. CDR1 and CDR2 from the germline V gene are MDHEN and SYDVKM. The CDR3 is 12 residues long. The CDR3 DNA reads TGTGCCAGCAGTAGACTAGAGGAGACCCAGTACTTC. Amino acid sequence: CASSRLEETQYF.

The CDR3 DNA is TGCGCCAGCAGCTCGGAACTAGCGGGGGTGCAGTACTTC. It specifies CASSSELAGVQYF. The genes are TRBV5-1 and TRBJ2-7; 11 bases agree with TRBD2. This CDR3 comprises 13 residues. Germline CDR1 and CDR2: SGHRS and YFSETQ. V trimming: 3 bases; J trimming: 9 bases; junction bases outside the gene matches: 5.

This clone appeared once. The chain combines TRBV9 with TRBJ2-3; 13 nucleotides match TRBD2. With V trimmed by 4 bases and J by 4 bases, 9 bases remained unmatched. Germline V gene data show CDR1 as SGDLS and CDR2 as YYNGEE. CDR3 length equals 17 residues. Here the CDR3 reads CASSPRTSGSVPDTQYF. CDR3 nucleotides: TGTGCCAGCAGCCCCCGGACTAGCGGGAGTGTCCCAGATACGCAGTATTTT.